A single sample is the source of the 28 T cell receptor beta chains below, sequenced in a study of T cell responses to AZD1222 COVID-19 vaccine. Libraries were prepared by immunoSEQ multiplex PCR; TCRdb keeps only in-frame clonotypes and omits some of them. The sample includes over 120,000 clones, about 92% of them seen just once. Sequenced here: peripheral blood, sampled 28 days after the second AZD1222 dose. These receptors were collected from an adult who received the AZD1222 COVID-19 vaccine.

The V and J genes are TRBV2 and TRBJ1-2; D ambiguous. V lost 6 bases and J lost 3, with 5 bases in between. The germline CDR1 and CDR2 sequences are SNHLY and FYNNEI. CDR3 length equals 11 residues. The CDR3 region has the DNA TGTGCCAGCAGCGGGGACTATGGCTACACCTTC. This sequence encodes CASSGDYGYTF.

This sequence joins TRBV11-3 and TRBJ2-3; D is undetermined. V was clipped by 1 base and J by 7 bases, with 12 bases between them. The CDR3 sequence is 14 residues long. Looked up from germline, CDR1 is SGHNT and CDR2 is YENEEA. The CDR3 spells CASSLGGNGHTQYF. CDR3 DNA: TGTGCCAGCAGCTTAGGAGGTAACGGTCATACGCAGTATTTT.

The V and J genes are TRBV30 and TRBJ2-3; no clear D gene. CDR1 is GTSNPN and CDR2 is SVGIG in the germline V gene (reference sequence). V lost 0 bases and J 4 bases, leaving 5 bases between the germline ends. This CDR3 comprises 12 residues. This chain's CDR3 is CAWSVGPDTQYF. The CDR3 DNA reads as TGTGCCTGGAGTGTTGGTCCAGATACGCAGTATTTT.

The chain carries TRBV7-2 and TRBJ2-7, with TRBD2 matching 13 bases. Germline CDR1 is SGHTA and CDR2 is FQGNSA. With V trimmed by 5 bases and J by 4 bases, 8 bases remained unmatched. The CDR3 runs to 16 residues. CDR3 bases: TGTGCCAGCAGCGGGCGGACTAGCGGGAGCGGTTACGAGCAGTACTTC. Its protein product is CASSGRTSGSGYEQYF.

CDR3 in amino acids: CASSLGQGTYGYTF. CDR3 in DNA: TGTGCCAGCAGTTTAGGACAGGGTACCTATGGCTACACCTTC. The chain employs TRBV28 and TRBJ1-2; TRBD1 aligns across 8 bases. This CDR3 region has 14 residues. V lost 2 bases and J lost 4; bases outside the gene matches: 3. Germline V gene lookup returns CDR1 MDHEN and CDR2 SYDVKM.

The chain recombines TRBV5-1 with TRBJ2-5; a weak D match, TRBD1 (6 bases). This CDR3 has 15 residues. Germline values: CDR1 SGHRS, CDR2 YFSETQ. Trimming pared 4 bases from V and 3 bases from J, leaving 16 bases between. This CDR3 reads CASSDPWTAKETQYF. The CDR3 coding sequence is TGCGCCAGCAGCGATCCGTGGACAGCGAAAGAGACCCAGTACTTC.

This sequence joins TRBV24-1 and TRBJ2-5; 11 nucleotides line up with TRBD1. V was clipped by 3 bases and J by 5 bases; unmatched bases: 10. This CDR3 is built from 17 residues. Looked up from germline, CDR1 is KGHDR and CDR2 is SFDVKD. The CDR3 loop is CATSDTPGQGGWETQYF. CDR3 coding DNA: TGTGCCACCAGTGATACTCCGGGACAGGGGGGTTGGGAGACCCAGTACTTC.

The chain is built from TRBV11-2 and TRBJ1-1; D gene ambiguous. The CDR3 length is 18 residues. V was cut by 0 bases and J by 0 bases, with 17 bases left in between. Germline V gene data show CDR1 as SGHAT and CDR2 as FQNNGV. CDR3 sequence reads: CASSLDRPHSHMNTEAFF. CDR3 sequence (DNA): TGTGCCAGCAGCTTAGATAGGCCACATTCACACATGAACACTGAAGCTTTCTTT.

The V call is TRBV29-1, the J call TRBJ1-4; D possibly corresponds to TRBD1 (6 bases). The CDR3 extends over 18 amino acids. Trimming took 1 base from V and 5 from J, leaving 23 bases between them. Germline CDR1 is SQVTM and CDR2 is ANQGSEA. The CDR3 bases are TGCAGCGTTGAAGTCCCCGGAGCCCAACAGGGTCCCAATGAAAAACTGTTTTTT. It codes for CSVEVPGAQQGPNEKLFF.

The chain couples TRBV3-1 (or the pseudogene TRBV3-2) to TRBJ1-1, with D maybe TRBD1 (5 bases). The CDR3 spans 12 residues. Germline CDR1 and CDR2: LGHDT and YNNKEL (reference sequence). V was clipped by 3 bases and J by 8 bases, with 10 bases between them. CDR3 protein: CASSQTTGEAFF. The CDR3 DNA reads TGTGCCAGCAGCCAGACCACAGGAGAAGCTTTCTTT.

The CDR3 loop is CASSLDMGVLFF. As DNA, the CDR3 is TGTGCCAGCAGCTTAGATATGGGGGTCCTTTTTTTT. The gene calls are TRBV11-2 and TRBJ1-4; tentatively, D is TRBD1 (5 bases). Per germline, CDR1 SGHAT and CDR2 FQNNGV. The CDR3 has 12 residues. V lost 0 bases and J lost 17, with 13 bases in between.

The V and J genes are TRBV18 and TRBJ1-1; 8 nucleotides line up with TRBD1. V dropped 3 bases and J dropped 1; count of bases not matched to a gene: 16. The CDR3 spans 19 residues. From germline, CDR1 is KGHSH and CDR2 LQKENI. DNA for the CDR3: TGTGCCAGCTCACCGCTCGGTCTTACAGGGGGGGCGTGGAACACTGAAGCTTTCTTT. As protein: CASSPLGLTGGAWNTEAFF.

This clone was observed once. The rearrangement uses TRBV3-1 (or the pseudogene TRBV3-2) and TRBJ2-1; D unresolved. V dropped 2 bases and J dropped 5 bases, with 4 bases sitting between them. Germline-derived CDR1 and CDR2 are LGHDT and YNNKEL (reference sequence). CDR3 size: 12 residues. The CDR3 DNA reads TGTGCCAGCAGCCAAACGAACAATGAGCAGTTCTTC. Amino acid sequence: CASSQTNNEQFF.

CDR3 coding DNA: TGTGCCAGCAGCCATAAGACAGGGGGTATAGAATGCGACACCGGGGAGCTGTTTTTT. Translation: CASSHKTGGIECDTGELFF. This chain joins TRBV3-1 (or the pseudogene TRBV3-2) and TRBJ2-2; TRBD1 agrees at 9 bases. The CDR3 runs 19 residues. Germline V gene sequence: CDR1 LGHDT, CDR2 YNNKEL (reference sequence). V lost 3 bases to trimming and J lost 3 bases; unmatched junction nucleotides: 14.

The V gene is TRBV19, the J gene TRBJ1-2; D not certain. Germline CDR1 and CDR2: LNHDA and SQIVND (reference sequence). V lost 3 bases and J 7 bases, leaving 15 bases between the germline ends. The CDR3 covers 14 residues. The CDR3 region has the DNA TGTGCCAGTAGTATCCGGGATAACTATGGTGGCTACACCTTC. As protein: CASSIRDNYGGYTF. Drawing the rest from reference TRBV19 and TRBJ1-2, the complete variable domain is DGGITQSPKYLFRKEGQNVTLSCEQNLNHDAMYWYRQDPGQGLRLIYYSQIVNDFQKGDIAEGYSVSREKKESFPLTVTSAQKNPTAFYLCASSIRDNYGGYTFGSGTRLTVV.

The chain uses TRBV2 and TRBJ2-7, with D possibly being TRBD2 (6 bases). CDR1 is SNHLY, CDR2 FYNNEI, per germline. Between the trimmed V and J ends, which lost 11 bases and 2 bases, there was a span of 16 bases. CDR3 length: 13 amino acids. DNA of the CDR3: TGTGCCGCTCGGGAGCAGGGCCCCTACGAGCAGTACTTC. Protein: CAAREQGPYEQYF.

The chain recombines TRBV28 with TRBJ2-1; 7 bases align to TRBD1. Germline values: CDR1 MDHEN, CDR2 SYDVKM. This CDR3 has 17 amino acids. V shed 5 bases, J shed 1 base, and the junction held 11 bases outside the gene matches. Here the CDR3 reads CASSPRQGIGSYNEQFF. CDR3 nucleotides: TGTGCCAGCAGTCCGCGACAGGGAATAGGATCCTACAATGAGCAGTTCTTC.

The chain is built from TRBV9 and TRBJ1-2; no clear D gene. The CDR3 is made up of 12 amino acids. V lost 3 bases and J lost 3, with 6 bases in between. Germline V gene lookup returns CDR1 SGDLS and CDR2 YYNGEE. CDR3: CASSARHYGYTF. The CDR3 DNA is TGTGCCAGCAGCGCGAGGCACTATGGCTACACCTTC.

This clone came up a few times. The CDR3 bases are TGTGCCAGCAGCTTCTTCCCGGACAAATCCTACGAGCAGTACTTC. This codes for CASSFFPDKSYEQYF. This chain joins TRBV7-9 and TRBJ2-7, with a possible D match to TRBD1 (5 bases). The CDR3 runs 15 residues. The germline V gene has CDR1 SEHNR and CDR2 FQNEAQ (reference sequence). V lost 3 bases and J 1 base, leaving 13 bases between the germline ends.

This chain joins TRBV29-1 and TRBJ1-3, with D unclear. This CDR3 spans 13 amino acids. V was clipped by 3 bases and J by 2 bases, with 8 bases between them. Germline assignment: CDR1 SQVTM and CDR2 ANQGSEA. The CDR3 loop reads CSVDSGAGNTIYF. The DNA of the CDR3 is TGCAGCGTTGACTCTGGGGCTGGAAACACCATATATTTT.

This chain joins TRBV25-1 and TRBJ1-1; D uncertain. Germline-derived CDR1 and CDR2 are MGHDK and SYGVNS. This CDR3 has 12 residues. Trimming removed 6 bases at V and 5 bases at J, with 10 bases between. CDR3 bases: TGTGCCAGCAGCGGTCGGTATACTGAAGCTTTCTTT. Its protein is CASSGRYTEAFF.

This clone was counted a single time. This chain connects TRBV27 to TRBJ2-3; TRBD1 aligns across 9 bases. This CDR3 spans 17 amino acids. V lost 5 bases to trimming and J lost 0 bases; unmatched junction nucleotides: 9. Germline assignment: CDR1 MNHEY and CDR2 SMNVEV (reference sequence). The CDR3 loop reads CASSPGQGASSTDTQYF. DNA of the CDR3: TGTGCCAGCAGTCCGGGACAGGGAGCTTCTAGCACAGATACGCAGTATTTT.

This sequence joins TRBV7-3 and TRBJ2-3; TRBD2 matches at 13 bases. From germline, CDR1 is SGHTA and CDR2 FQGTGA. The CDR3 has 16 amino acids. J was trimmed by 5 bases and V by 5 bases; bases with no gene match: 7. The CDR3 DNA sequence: TGTGCCAGCAGCACCGGACTAGCGGGAGAGATAGATACGCAGTATTTT. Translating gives CASSTGLAGEIDTQYF.

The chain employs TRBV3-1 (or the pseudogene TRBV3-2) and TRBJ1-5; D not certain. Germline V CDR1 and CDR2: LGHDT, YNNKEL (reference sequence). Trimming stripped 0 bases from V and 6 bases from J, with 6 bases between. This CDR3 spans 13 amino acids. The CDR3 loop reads CASSQEPTQPQHF. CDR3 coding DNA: TGTGCCAGCAGCCAAGAACCGACTCAGCCCCAGCATTTT.

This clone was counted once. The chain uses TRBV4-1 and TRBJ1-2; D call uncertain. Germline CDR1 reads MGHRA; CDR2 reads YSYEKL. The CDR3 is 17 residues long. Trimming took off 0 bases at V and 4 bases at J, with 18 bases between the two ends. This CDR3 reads CASSQDESAAGVYGYTF. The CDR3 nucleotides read TGCGCCAGCAGCCAAGATGAATCGGCAGCGGGTGTCTATGGCTACACCTTC.

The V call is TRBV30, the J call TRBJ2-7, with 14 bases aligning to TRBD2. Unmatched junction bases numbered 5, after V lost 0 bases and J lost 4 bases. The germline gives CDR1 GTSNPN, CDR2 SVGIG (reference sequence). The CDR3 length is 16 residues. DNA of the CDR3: TGTGCCTGGAGTGTAAGAGGGACTAGCGGGAGTTACGAGCAGTACTTC. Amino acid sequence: CAWSVRGTSGSYEQYF.

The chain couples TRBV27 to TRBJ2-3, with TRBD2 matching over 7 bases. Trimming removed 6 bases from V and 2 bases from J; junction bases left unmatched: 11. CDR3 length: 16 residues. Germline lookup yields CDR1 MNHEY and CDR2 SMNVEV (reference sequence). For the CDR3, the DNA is TGTGCCAGCAGCCAGACTAGCTTTTCGATCACAGATACGCAGTATTTT. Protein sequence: CASSQTSFSITDTQYF.

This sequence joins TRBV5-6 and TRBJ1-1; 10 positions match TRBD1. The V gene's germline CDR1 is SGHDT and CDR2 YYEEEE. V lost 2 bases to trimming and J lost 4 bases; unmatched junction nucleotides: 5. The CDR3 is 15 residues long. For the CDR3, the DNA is TGTGCCAGCAGCTTCACCCGGACAGGGGGCACTGAAGCTTTCTTT. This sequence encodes CASSFTRTGGTEAFF.